The rows below give T cell receptor beta chains drawn from one sample of a study of PD-L1 blockade in urothelial cancer. The data were produced by immunoSEQ multiplex PCR, yet TCRdb's version contains in-frame clones alone and is incomplete. The sample gives about 48,000 clones, approximately 80% of which show up once; 8.8% is in the top ten. The sample was PBMCs, taken around atezolizumab (anti-PD-L1) treatment. These receptors all come from a man aged 65 to 85 with urothelial cancer. Both conserved end residues are part of each CDR3. The D gene is left open where the match is weak. The size entry is marked missing in some rows and otherwise reads once, few, many or a size class.

cdr3_aa cdr3_nt clone_size v_call d_call j_call
CAWSVRLAGIYNEQFF TGTGCCTGGAGTGTACGTCTAGCGGGAATCTACAATGAGCAGTTCTTC . TRBV30 TRBD2 TRBJ2-1
CAWSFQGVEKLFF TGTGCCTGGAGCTTCCAGGGCGTTGAAAAACTGTTTTTT . TRBV30 . TRBJ1-4
CASSKCYLGGGLGANVLTF TGTGCCAGCAGCAAATGTTACCTAGGCGGGGGGCTTGGGGCCAACGTCCTGACTTTC . TRBV21-1 . TRBJ2-6
CASSSRVSTDTQYF TGCGCCAGCAGCTCCAGGGTTAGCACAGATACGCAGTATTTT few TRBV5-1 . TRBJ2-3
CAWVRTGISYEQYF TGTGCCTGGGTCCGGACAGGAATCTCCTACGAGCAGTACTTC few TRBV30 TRBD1 TRBJ2-7
CASSFGVEETQYF TGTGCCAGCAGTTTCGGAGTTGAGGAGACCCAGTACTTC once TRBV28 . TRBJ2-5
CASSLAGSGNTIYF TGTGCCAGCAGCTTAGCAGGCTCTGGAAACACCATATATTTT . TRBV7-3 . TRBJ1-3
CASQTQNTEAFF TGTGCCAGCCAGACACAGAACACTGAAGCTTTCTTT . TRBV6-6 . TRBJ1-1
CASRTGRAGELFF TGTGCCAGCAGGACAGGGCGGGCCGGGGAGCTGTTTTTT . TRBV27 TRBD1 TRBJ2-2
CASSLLAVSYEQYF TGTGCCAGCAGCCTCCTAGCGGTCTCCTACGAGCAGTACTTC . TRBV2 TRBD2 TRBJ2-7
CASSESTSGSYEQYF TGCGCCAGCAGTGAGTCAACTAGCGGTTCCTACGAGCAGTACTTC few TRBV10-1 TRBD2 TRBJ2-7
CASSLDLAGGLRGEQFF TGTGCCAGCAGCTTAGATCTAGCGGGAGGGTTAAGGGGTGAGCAGTTCTTC . TRBV11-2 TRBD2 TRBJ2-1
CASSLDFGTRNEQFF TGTGCCAGCAGCTTAGATTTCGGGACTAGGAATGAGCAGTTCTTC . TRBV7-2 TRBD2 TRBJ2-1
CASSTPPVGDQPQHF TGTGCCAGTAGTACCCCCCCGGTCGGGGATCAGCCCCAGCATTTT . TRBV19 . TRBJ1-5
CASSQGQGAIGYGYTF TGCGCCAGCAGCCAAGGGCAGGGGGCGATCGGCTATGGCTACACCTTC . TRBV4-1 TRBD1 TRBJ1-2
CASSLAGDVGGEAFF TGTGCCAGCAGCTTAGCGGGGGACGTCGGGGGGGAAGCTTTCTTT . TRBV7-8 . TRBJ1-1
CASSFPGGGYEQYF TGTGCCAGCAGTTTTCCAGGGGGCGGCTACGAGCAGTACTTC . TRBV28 TRBD1 TRBJ2-7
CASSTLGQLYEQYF TGTGCCAGCAGTACCCTGGGCCAGTTGTACGAGCAGTACTTC . TRBV6-6 . TRBJ2-7
CSVRTAFGDQPQHF TGCAGCGTTCGCACAGCGTTCGGGGATCAGCCCCAGCATTTT once TRBV29-1 . TRBJ1-5
CASSEYGTSGSSYEQYF TGTGCCAGCAGTGAATATGGGACTAGCGGCAGCTCCTACGAGCAGTACTTC . TRBV25-1 TRBD2 TRBJ2-7
CATSRDQGKAFF TGTGCCACCAGCAGAGATCAGGGGAAAGCTTTCTTT . TRBV15 . TRBJ1-1
CASSLASLAGGEQYF TGCGCCAGCAGCTTGGCCAGTCTAGCGGGAGGCGAGCAGTACTTC . TRBV5-1 TRBD2 TRBJ2-7
CASSLGLPHYNEQFF TGTGCCAGCAGTTTAGGACTACCCCACTACAATGAGCAGTTCTTC . TRBV27 . TRBJ2-1
CASISRGLEWAFF TGTGCCAGCATTAGCAGGGGGCTGGAGTGGGCTTTCTTT . TRBV6-1 TRBD1 TRBJ1-1
CASSYRTDTQYF TGTGCCAGCAGTTACCGGACAGATACGCAGTATTTT . TRBV6-6 . TRBJ2-3
CAWTPMPGQGENTEAFF TGTGCCTGGACCCCAATGCCGGGACAGGGAGAAAACACTGAAGCTTTCTTT . TRBV30 TRBD1 TRBJ1-1
CASRLGQLNTEAFF TGTGCCAGCAGGCTCGGACAGCTGAACACTGAAGCTTTCTTT . TRBV6-5 . TRBJ1-1
CASSLRRFSFSTNEKLFF TGTGCCAGCAGTTTACGGAGGTTTTCTTTCTCAACTAATGAAAAACTGTTTTTT . TRBV27 . TRBJ1-4
CASSLDGSGVAFF TGTGCCAGCAGCTTAGATGGATCCGGGGTGGCTTTCTTT few TRBV7-6 . TRBJ1-1
CANGLETGSGAKNIQYF TGTGCTAATGGTTTGGAGACAGGGTCGGGAGCCAAAAACATTCAGTACTTC . TRBV12-5 TRBD1 TRBJ2-4
CASSKNSNTGELFF TGCGCCAGCAGCAAAAACTCCAACACCGGGGAGCTGTTTTTT . TRBV5-1 . TRBJ2-2
CASTPQGSGSRELFF TGTGCCAGTACCCCTCAGGGGTCCGGCTCGAGGGAGCTGTTTTTT . TRBV19 . TRBJ2-2
CASSNEASYEQYF TGTGCCAGCAGCAATGAAGCCTCCTACGAGCAGTACTTC . TRBV7-8 . TRBJ2-7
CASSIGGALGHNEQFF TGTGCCAGTAGTATTGGAGGGGCCCTTGGACACAATGAGCAGTTCTTC few TRBV19 . TRBJ2-1
CASSQLLHYEQYF TGTGCCAGCAGCCAACTACTTCACTACGAGCAGTACTTC . TRBV6-6 . TRBJ2-7
CATSYYRGTEVSYNEQFF TGTGCCACCAGCTACTACCGAGGGACAGAGGTATCCTACAATGAGCAGTTCTTC . TRBV15 TRBD1 TRBJ2-1
CASSFIGGGPDTQYF TGTGCCAGCAGCTTCATTGGGGGGGGGCCAGATACGCAGTATTTT . TRBV5-4 . TRBJ2-3
CASSYSSVNNEQFF TGTGCCAGCAGTTATTCTAGCGTAAACAATGAGCAGTTCTTC . TRBV28 . TRBJ2-1
CASSLLLSNTEAFF TGTGCCAGCAGTTTACTGCTGTCGAACACTGAAGCTTTCTTT few TRBV6-5 . TRBJ1-1
CASSPGLATDTQYF TGTGCCAGCAGCCCTGGACTAGCCACAGATACGCAGTATTTT . TRBV4-2 TRBD2 TRBJ2-3
CASSLDLGEGNQPQHF TGTGCCAGCAGCTTGGATCTTGGCGAGGGCAATCAGCCCCAGCATTTT . TRBV5-5 . TRBJ1-5
CASSLADVWGDTNTEAFF TGTGCCAGCAGCTTAGCGGACGTTTGGGGAGACACGAACACTGAAGCTTTCTTT . TRBV7-9 . TRBJ1-1
CASSSGTGPYEQYF TGTGCCAGCAGCTCGGGGACAGGGCCGTACGAGCAGTACTTC . TRBV7-9 TRBD1 TRBJ2-7
CASSLSVSDNEQFF TGTGCCAGCAGCTTATCCGTGAGCGACAATGAGCAGTTCTTC . TRBV7-2 . TRBJ2-1
CASRTGGRGDEQFF TGCGCCAGCAGGACTGGGGGCAGGGGCGATGAGCAGTTCTTC . TRBV5-1 . TRBJ2-1
CASSLGTGTTDTQYF TGCGCCAGCAGCTTGGGGACAGGGACGACAGATACGCAGTATTTT . TRBV5-1 TRBD1 TRBJ2-3
CASGPRGNPEAFF TGTGCCAGCGGGCCCCGAGGGAACCCTGAAGCTTTCTTT . TRBV7-6 . TRBJ1-1
CSVAGTAIEQYF TGCAGCGTTGCCGGGACAGCCATCGAGCAGTACTTC few TRBV29-1 TRBD1 TRBJ2-7
CASSPIGAYNEQFF TGCGCCAGCAGCCCGATTGGAGCCTACAATGAGCAGTTCTTC . TRBV5-1 . TRBJ2-1
CASSLHTGTANYGYTF TGTGCCAGCAGCCTACACACCGGGACAGCTAACTATGGCTACACCTTC once TRBV4-2 TRBD1 TRBJ1-2
CASSIVGLAGTGELFF TGTGCCAGTAGTATAGTGGGACTAGCGGGAACCGGGGAGCTGTTTTTT . TRBV19 TRBD2 TRBJ2-2
CASSGGQGSYEQYF TGTGCCAGCAGTGGCGGACAGGGCTCCTACGAGCAGTACTTC . TRBV6-1 TRBD1 TRBJ2-7
CASSTPGQGINYGYTF TGTGCCAGCAGCACTCCCGGACAGGGAATCAACTATGGCTACACCTTC . TRBV28 TRBD1 TRBJ1-2
CASSRMTGQGTEAFF TGCGCCAGCAGCAGGATGACAGGGCAGGGCACTGAAGCTTTCTTT . TRBV5-1 TRBD1 TRBJ1-1
CASSFGNNEKLFF TGTGCCAGCAGCTTCGGGAATAATGAAAAACTGTTTTTT once TRBV7-8 . TRBJ1-4
CASSPPYGTGAGGETGELFF TGTGCCAGCTCACCACCGTACGGCACTGGAGCGGGAGGGGAGACCGGGGAGCTGTTTTTT . TRBV18 TRBD2 TRBJ2-2
CASSSGTLGGYTF TGCGCCAGCAGCTCCGGTACCTTGGGCGGCTACACCTTC . TRBV5-1 . TRBJ1-2
CASSSGTGGTGELFF TGTGCCAGCAGCTCCGGGACAGGCGGTACCGGGGAGCTGTTTTTT . TRBV7-9 TRBD1 TRBJ2-2